This T cell receptor (beta chain) was sequenced during a study of cytomegalovirus exposure and HLA in healthy donors. 13 Jbeta primers and 60 Vbeta primers were used for the PCR. Assay: immunoSEQ multiplex PCR; the TCRdb copy retains only in-frame clones and omits some. The sample comprises about 170,000 clones, approximately 71% of which are singletons, and approximately 1.4% rests with the top ten. In regard to this clone: Its target is unknown.

Whole-study results and caveats: The productive fraction for most TCR beta V segments was about 87% or about 30% in an earlier analysis. Exclusion applied to some V segments, including TRBV6-2 and TRBV6-3, as they were indistinguishable.

Although they were nominally healthy when sampled, donors likely had unrecorded immune exposures. Germline lookup yields CDR1 MGHRA and CDR2 YSYEKL. The CDR3 loop spans 17 amino acids. Trimming shortened V by 2 bases and J by 0 bases, and 16 bases separated the two germline ends. The sequencing sample was made of PBMCs. V usage is TRBV4-1 and J usage is TRBJ2-5; perhaps TRBD1 as D (5 bases). This receptor was taken from a girl aged 5 to 17 in good health and CMV-seronegative. This CDR3 reads CASSQNIDRAYQETQYF. In nucleotides, the CDR3 is TGCGCCAGCAGCCAAAACATCGACAGAGCTTACCAAGAGACCCAGTACTTC.